Presented here are 26 T cell receptor beta chains from one specimen sequenced in a study of shared clonotypes between healthy human individuals. TCRdb keeps only in-frame clones here, not all; method: immunoSEQ multiplex PCR. Of about 490,000 clones listed, around three quarters are singletons. Sequenced input: PBMCs. The receptors come from a middle-aged woman in good health. Some clones in this sample may be carry-over from other donors' samples.

This sequence joins TRBV15 and TRBJ2-3; maybe TRBD1 (5 bases). Germline V gives CDR1 LNHNV, CDR2 YYDKDF (reference sequence). V gave up 0 bases and J gave up 1 base, with 11 bases separating them. The CDR3 totals 16 residues. The CDR3 sequence: CATSREGAARTDTQYF. Here the CDR3 DNA reads TGTGCCACCAGCAGAGAAGGGGCGGCACGCACAGATACGCAGTATTTT.

The gene calls are TRBV6-6 and TRBJ1-2, with TRBD1 as a possible D gene (5 bases). The CDR3 has 14 amino acids. Trimming shortened V by 8 bases and J by 2 bases, and 15 bases separated the two germline ends. Germline CDR1 is MNHNY and CDR2 is SVGAGI (reference sequence). CDR3 amino acids: CASCPWGENYGYTF. DNA of the CDR3: TGTGCCAGCTGCCCCTGGGGGGAGAACTATGGCTACACCTTC.

This rearrangement joins TRBV18 to TRBJ1-2; a possible D gene is TRBD1 (5 bases). The CDR3 is 15 residues long. V lost 3 bases and J lost 3, with 14 bases in between. Germline-derived CDR1 and CDR2 are KGHSH and LQKENI. The CDR3 is CASSPKAGKDYGYTF. The DNA for the CDR3 is TGTGCCAGCTCACCTAAAGCAGGGAAGGACTATGGCTACACCTTC.

This clone was picked up many times. V gene TRBV15 combines with J gene TRBJ1-2; the match to TRBD1 covers 7 bases. Germline V gene sequence: CDR1 LNHNV, CDR2 YYDKDF (reference sequence). Unmatched junction bases numbered 11, after V lost 0 bases and J lost 7 bases. The length of the CDR3 is 16 residues. CDR3 residues: CATSRDLKGTEGGYTF. CDR3 coding DNA: TGTGCCACCAGCAGAGATCTAAAGGGGACAGAGGGTGGCTACACCTTC.

This clone was counted only a few times. The chain combines TRBV4-2 with TRBJ1-2; D ambiguous. The ends were cut back, 2 bases at V and 4 bases at J, with 14 bases in the middle. Germline V CDR1 and CDR2: LGHNA, YNFKEQ. This CDR3 comprises 15 residues. The CDR3 is CASSQQLAESYGYTF. CDR3 DNA sequence: TGTGCCAGCAGCCAACAGCTAGCAGAAAGCTATGGCTACACCTTC.

The V and J genes are TRBV7-2 and TRBJ1-1; TRBD1 matches at 8 bases. CDR1 is SGHTA, CDR2 FQGNSA, per germline. This CDR3 spans 14 amino acids. V was clipped by 1 base and J by 4 bases; unmatched bases: 2. The CDR3 nucleotides are TGTGCCAGCAGCTTAGTTACAGGGGGCACTGAAGCTTTCTTT. Protein product: CASSLVTGGTEAFF.

The J gene is TRBJ2-5, the V gene TRBV2, with no clear D. The germline V gene encodes CDR1 SNHLY and CDR2 FYNNEI. This CDR3 is built from 11 residues. Deletions cut 7 bases from V and 6 bases from J, with 9 bases between. The CDR3 region is CASTEVKTQYF. The CDR3 DNA reads as TGTGCCAGCACTGAGGTAAAGACCCAGTACTTC.

Comment on this clone: Other DNA sequences of this sample code for an identical CDR3. The chain employs TRBV18 and TRBJ2-2; 8 bases fit TRBD1. This CDR3 comprises 16 residues. The germline CDR1 and CDR2 sequences are KGHSH and LQKENI. V dropped 3 bases and J dropped 3; count of bases not matched to a gene: 6. The CDR3 here is CASSPPGQGDTGELFF. DNA for the CDR3: TGTGCCAGCTCACCTCCCGGACAGGGAGACACCGGGGAGCTGTTTTTT.

CDR3 loop: CASSVGGTDPSGNTIYF. The CDR3 nucleotides read TGTGCCAGCAGCGTAGGTGGGACCGACCCCTCTGGAAACACCATATATTTT. J is TRBJ1-3 and V is TRBV9; a weak D match, TRBD1 (5 bases). CDR1 and CDR2 from the germline V gene are SGDLS and YYNGEE. The V and J ends lost 0 bases and 0 bases respectively, with 13 bases between them. The CDR3 runs to 17 residues. Using reference TRBV9 and TRBJ1-3 for the parts outside the CDR3, the full variable domain is DSGVTQTPKHLITATGQRVTLRCSPRSGDLSVYWYQQSLDQGLQFLIQYYNGEERAKGNILERFSAQQFPDLHSELNLSSLELGDSALYFCASSVGGTDPSGNTIYFGEGSWLTVV.

The chain combines TRBV4-3 with TRBJ2-7; a possible D gene is TRBD2 (6 bases). Trimming shortened V by 11 bases and J by 1 base, and 12 bases separated the two germline ends. This CDR3 region has 12 residues. CDR1 is LGHNA and CDR2 is YSLEER in the germline V gene. CDR3 coding DNA: TGCGCCGGGGAGGAGCGGTCCTACGAGCAGTACTTC. It codes for CAGEERSYEQYF.

The J gene is TRBJ1-1, the V gene TRBV19; D ambiguous. Per germline, CDR1 LNHDA and CDR2 SQIVND (reference sequence). This CDR3 is built from 14 residues. Trimming pared 1 base from V and 5 bases from J, leaving 11 bases between. This CDR3 is CASSIASEGTEAFF. DNA of the CDR3: TGTGCCAGTAGTATAGCGTCAGAGGGAACTGAAGCTTTCTTT.

This clone was counted ten times or more. The same CDR3 is also encoded by other DNA sequences in this sample. The V gene is TRBV4-3, the J gene TRBJ1-4; D gene unclear. This CDR3 contains 13 residues. Germline CDR1 and CDR2: LGHNA and YSLEER. V was pared by 0 bases and J by 7 bases, with 6 bases between. CDR3 bases: TGCGCCAGCAGCCAAGATAGTGGTGAAAAACTGTTTTTT. It specifies CASSQDSGEKLFF.

This chain connects TRBV18 to TRBJ2-3; perhaps TRBD1 as D (6 bases). Germline V CDR1 and CDR2: KGHSH, LQKENI. This CDR3 is built from 15 residues. V lost 3 bases, J lost 1 base, and 11 bases lay in between. The CDR3 nucleotides read TGTGCCAGCTCACCGACAGGCGCCGGCACAGATACGCAGTATTTT. This gives the protein CASSPTGAGTDTQYF.

This sequence joins TRBV11-2 and TRBJ1-4; D is perhaps TRBD1 (5 bases). This CDR3 has 16 residues. V dropped 5 bases and J dropped 4 bases, with 17 bases sitting between them. The germline CDR1 and CDR2 sequences are SGHAT and FQNNGV. CDR3 sequence: CASSPLRSGGNEKLFF. The CDR3 DNA sequence: TGTGCCAGCAGCCCACTGAGGTCGGGGGGTAATGAAAAACTGTTTTTT.

This chain uses TRBV27 with TRBJ2-2; 8 bases are shared with TRBD2. Germline V CDR1 and CDR2: MNHEY, SMNVEV (reference sequence). The J segment lost 5 bases and the V segment lost 0 bases, leaving 14 bases of the junction unmatched. The CDR3 runs 19 residues. CDR3 nucleotide sequence: TGTGCCAGCAGTTTATCCCTTGAACGGGAGGGCCGAGGGACCGGGGAGCTGTTTTTT. Protein sequence: CASSLSLEREGRGTGELFF.

The chain is built from TRBV27 and TRBJ2-3; D is undetermined. The CDR3 is 13 amino acids. Trimming left V 7 bases short and J 0 bases short, with 8 bases between. CDR1 is MNHEY and CDR2 is SMNVEV in the germline V gene (reference sequence). This CDR3 reads CASTRLSTDTQYF. CDR3 nucleotide sequence: TGTGCCAGCACTCGACTCAGCACAGATACGCAGTATTTT.

The V gene is TRBV18, the J gene TRBJ2-1, with 13 nucleotides matching TRBD2. Trimming took 3 bases from V and 10 from J; bases not matched to a gene: 6. CDR1 and CDR2 from the germline V gene are KGHSH and LQKENI. The CDR3 extends over 15 amino acids. The CDR3 reads CASSPGGLAGKEQFF. The CDR3 DNA is TGTGCCAGCTCACCGGGGGGACTAGCGGGGAAGGAGCAGTTCTTC.

This rearrangement joins TRBV28 to TRBJ1-2; no clear D. This CDR3 is built from 13 residues. The V end was cut by 4 bases, the J end by 8 bases, with 14 bases between. Germline-derived CDR1 and CDR2 are MDHEN and SYDVKM. CDR3 nucleotides: TGTGCCAGCAGTTCAACCCTCCTCATAGGCTACACCTTC. Translating gives CASSSTLLIGYTF.

The chain is built from TRBV27 and TRBJ2-3; possibly TRBD2 for D (6 bases). The germline V and J ends were trimmed by 1 base and 12 bases, with 26 bases remaining between them. CDR1 MNHEY and CDR2 SMNVEV come from the germline V gene (reference sequence). CDR3 length: 17 residues. The CDR3 sequence is CASSLFGGTLPTDSQYF. The CDR3 coding sequence is TGTGCCAGCAGTTTATTCGGCGGGACCCTCCCAACGGATAGCCAGTATTTT.

The V call is TRBV5-1, the J call TRBJ2-1; 10 positions agree with TRBD2. V trimming: 0 bases; J trimming: 3 bases; junction bases outside the gene matches: 6. Per the germline V gene, CDR1 is SGHRS and CDR2 is YFSETQ. The CDR3 contains 17 residues. The CDR3 DNA sequence: TGCGCCAGCAGCTTGGCTCCTAGCGGGAGTTTCTACAATGAGCAGTTCTTC. As protein: CASSLAPSGSFYNEQFF.

This clone was detected a few times. The chain couples TRBV19 to TRBJ1-1, with D possibly matching TRBD1 (6 bases). Germline-derived CDR1 and CDR2 are LNHDA and SQIVND (reference sequence). The CDR3 is 14 residues long. V was trimmed by 3 bases and J by 5 bases, leaving 13 bases between them. For the CDR3, the DNA is TGTGCCAGTAGTATCGAAACAGGGATGACTGAAGCTTTCTTT. Protein: CASSIETGMTEAFF.

This clone came up a few times. The chain combines TRBV6-5 with TRBJ1-2, with a possible D match to TRBD1 (6 bases). CDR1 and CDR2 (germline): MNHEY, SVGAGI. There are 14 residues in the CDR3. The V gene lost 3 bases and the J gene lost 4 bases, with 12 bases spanning the gap. The CDR3: CASSYTTGPYGYTF. The CDR3 DNA follows: TGTGCCAGCAGTTATACGACAGGTCCCTATGGCTACACCTTC.

V usage is TRBV27 and J usage is TRBJ2-1; 9 positions match TRBD2. The germline gives CDR1 MNHEY, CDR2 SMNVEV (reference sequence). This CDR3 is built from 14 residues. Unmatched junction bases numbered 7, after V lost 4 bases and J lost 9 bases. The CDR3 region has the DNA TGTGCCAGCAGTTGGTTAGCGGGAGTGGTTGAGCAGTTCTTC. Residues: CASSWLAGVVEQFF.

The chain has TRBV4-3 and TRBJ2-7; no clear D. Germline CDR1 and CDR2: LGHNA and YSLEER. The CDR3 is made up of 14 amino acids. V gave up 4 bases and J gave up 5 bases, with 15 bases separating them. CDR3 sequence reads: CASSLSPFPNEQYF. The CDR3 DNA sequence: TGCGCCAGCAGCCTCTCGCCGTTCCCTAACGAGCAGTACTTC.

The rearrangement joins TRBV7-2 to TRBJ1-2; D may be TRBD1 (5 bases). Germline-derived CDR1 and CDR2 are SGHTA and FQGNSA. The CDR3 runs 12 residues. Deletions cut 8 bases from V and 4 bases from J, with 11 bases between. CDR3 DNA sequence: TGTGCCAGCTGGGACGGCTTCTATGGCTACACCTTC. It yields the protein CASWDGFYGYTF.

This clone has just a few counts. This chain uses TRBV5-6 with TRBJ2-1, with TRBD2 identical over 8 bases. J was trimmed by 4 bases and V by 3 bases; bases with no gene match: 6. The CDR3 totals 15 residues. The V gene's germline CDR1 is SGHDT and CDR2 YYEEEE. The CDR3 protein is CASSSVRLAYNEQFF. The CDR3 region has the DNA TGTGCCAGCAGCTCCGTACGACTAGCGTACAATGAGCAGTTCTTC.